This T cell receptor beta chain was sequenced during a study of early T cells in non-severe SARS-CoV-2 infection. Across the study: The input, bulk RNA from unsorted whole blood, was sequenced, and chains were unpaired. Study-wide points: In VDJdb matching, anti-spike CD8 responses were favored while private and CD4 specificities went missing.

CDR1 is MGHRA and CDR2 is YSYEKL in the germline V gene. The CDR3 has 17 amino acids. The V end was cut by 5 bases, the J end by 0 bases, with 19 bases between. In its sample, this clonotype was seen a few times. Its antigen is currently unknown. From the 5' RACE reads, TCRdb called clonotypes with MiXCR, one entry per CDR3 protein. This table holds approximately 100,000 distinct CDR3 sequences, about 11% found once. Material for sequencing was whole blood. V and J are TRBV4-1 and TRBJ2-5; D remains unclear. The clonotype comes from an adult who was a healthcare worker with PCR-confirmed SARS-CoV-2 infection or an uninfected control (not recorded which). CDR3 sequence: CASSTTNPDEYQETQYF. The CDR3 coding sequence is TGCGCCAGCAGCACAACGAACCCGGACGAGTACCAAGAGACCCAGTACTTC.